These 5 T cell receptor beta chains were all obtained from the same sample, sequenced in a study of cytomegalovirus exposure and HLA in healthy donors. Use of 60 Vbeta and 13 Jbeta primers characterized the PCR. Clones were sequenced by immunoSEQ multiplex PCR, and TCRdb holds only the in-frame ones, with some missing. The repertoire holds 93,000 or so clones, with around 76% as singletons. Sequenced: PBMCs. The source of these receptors is a young woman in good health and CMV-seropositive.

The CDR3 is CASSLGPTIQETQYF. The CDR3 region has the DNA TGTGCCAGCAGCTTAGGGCCGACCATCCAAGAGACCCAGTACTTC. This chain joins TRBV7-3 and TRBJ2-5; no firm D call. V was trimmed by 2 bases and J by 1 base, leaving 11 bases between them. In germline, CDR1 is SGHTA, CDR2 FQGTGA. This CDR3 comprises 15 residues.

The DNA of the CDR3 is TGTGCCAGCAGCTTAGGAACTAGCGGGGAGCTGTTTTTT. Translating it yields CASSLGTSGELFF. This chain links TRBV11-3 with TRBJ2-2; possibly TRBD2 for D (5 bases). Germline CDR1 and CDR2: SGHNT and YENEEA. V dropped 1 base and J dropped 7 bases, with 7 bases sitting between them. This CDR3 has 13 amino acids.

The chain couples TRBV5-4 to TRBJ2-5, with D uncertain. CDR1 and CDR2 (germline): SGHNT, YYREEE (reference sequence). Trimming shortened V by 0 bases and J by 5 bases, and 5 bases separated the two germline ends. CDR3 length: 12 amino acids. The CDR3 DNA follows: TGTGCCAGCAGCTTGGCCTCTGAGACCCAGTACTTC. As protein: CASSLASETQYF.

In this sample, this clone turned up a few times. The chain carries TRBV29-1 and TRBJ1-4; D is possibly TRBD1 (6 bases). The CDR3 sequence is 12 residues long. Germline V gene data show CDR1 as SQVTM and CDR2 as ANQGSEA. V lost 8 bases to trimming and J lost 8 bases, with 15 bases between them. As DNA, the CDR3 is TGCAGCATGAGGGACACGGGCGAAAAACTGTTTTTT. Protein: CSMRDTGEKLFF.

The genes are TRBV5-6 and TRBJ2-1, with D unresolved. The CDR3 sequence is 14 residues long. Trimming pared 2 bases from V and 6 bases from J, leaving 12 bases between. Germline-derived CDR1 and CDR2 are SGHDT and YYEEEE. The CDR3 bases are TGTGCCAGCAGCTTTTCTAGTTATTCCAATGAGCAGTTCTTC. It specifies CASSFSSYSNEQFF. Together with reference TRBV5-6 and TRBJ2-1, the CDR3 gives the full variable domain: DAGVTQSPTHLIKTRGQQVTLRCSPKSGHDTVSWYQQALGQGPQFIFQYYEEEERQRGNFPDRFSGHQFPNYSSELNVNALLLGDSALYLCASSFSSYSNEQFFGPGTRLTVL.